The 20 T cell receptor beta chains below come from one sample, sequenced in a study of OX40 agonist ivuxolimab in advanced cancers. Measured with immunoSEQ multiplex PCR; TCRdb has only the in-frame clones, and not every one. The sample carries tens of thousands of clones, 70% to 80% recorded once. Source: CD4+ or CD8+ T cells sorted from blood, taken in a trial of the OX40 agonist ivuxolimab. These receptors were taken from an adult with an advanced solid tumor such as melanoma, head and neck, liver or kidney cancer.

The chain combines TRBV5-1 with TRBJ1-3; 8 bases are shared with TRBD1. V trimming: 7 bases; J trimming: 0 bases; junction bases outside the gene matches: 6. The CDR3 length is 15 residues. CDR1 and CDR2 from the germline V gene are SGHRS and YFSETQ. The CDR3 reads CASRGQAHSGNTIYF. In DNA, the CDR3 is TGCGCCAGCCGGGGACAGGCCCACTCTGGAAACACCATATATTTT. Combining the CDR3 with reference TRBV5-1 and TRBJ1-3 gives the whole variable domain KAGVTQTPRYLIKTRGQQVTLSCSPISGHRSVSWYQQTPGQGLQFLFEYFSETQRNKGNFPGRFSGRQFSNSRSEMNVSTLELGDSALYLCASRGQAHSGNTIYFGEGSWLTVV.

The table lists this clone with a count of one. V and J are TRBV14 and TRBJ2-6; no definite D call. The V end lost 4 bases, the J end lost 4 bases, and 14 bases lay between the germline ends. This CDR3 has 16 amino acids. CDR1 SGHDN and CDR2 FVKESK come from the germline V gene. CDR3 nucleotide sequence: TGTGCCAGCAGCCCCCTGACACCTTCAGGGGCCAACGTCCTGACTTTC. The encoded protein is CASSPLTPSGANVLTF.

This chain links TRBV5-1 with TRBJ1-2; no definite D call. Germline V gives CDR1 SGHRS, CDR2 YFSETQ. CDR3 length equals 13 residues. The V end was cut by 1 base, the J end by 1 base, with 5 bases between. CDR3 DNA: TGCGCCAGCAGCTTGACAGATAACTATGGCTACACCTTC. As protein: CASSLTDNYGYTF.

This chain uses TRBV28 with TRBJ2-1, with D possibly TRBD1 on 6 matching bases. Germline V gene lookup returns CDR1 MDHEN and CDR2 SYDVKM. V gave up 6 bases and J gave up 3 bases, with 12 bases separating them. This CDR3 contains 14 residues. CDR3 protein: CASSGTNYYNEQFF. CDR3 DNA: TGTGCCAGCAGCGGGACAAATTACTACAATGAGCAGTTCTTC.

The rearrangement joins TRBV19 to TRBJ2-4, with 7 bases fitting TRBD1. Germline V CDR1 and CDR2: LNHDA, SQIVND (reference sequence). Trimming at V came to 7 bases and at J to 3 bases, leaving 15 bases not matched to a gene. The CDR3 length is 17 residues. CDR3 residues: CASTPTGLGKGKNIQYF. CDR3 bases: TGTGCCAGTACCCCGACAGGGTTGGGTAAGGGCAAAAACATTCAGTACTTC.

The chain uses TRBV7-3 and TRBJ2-2; no clear D. V was clipped by 5 bases and J by 1 base, with 14 bases between them. This CDR3 has 16 amino acids. Germline-derived CDR1 and CDR2 are SGHTA and FQGTGA. CDR3 coding DNA: TGTGCCAGCAGCCTAAAAAAGGCAGGGAACACCGGGGAGCTGTTTTTT. Amino acid sequence: CASSLKKAGNTGELFF.

CDR3 DNA sequence: TGTGCCAGCCGCGGACAGGTTGGGACGGGGCAGTACTTC. Protein: CASRGQVGTGQYF. The chain joins TRBV5-6 to TRBJ2-7; 7 bases agree with TRBD1. The V and J ends lost 7 bases and 9 bases, in that order; junction bases with no gene match: 13. Germline V gene lookup returns CDR1 SGHDT and CDR2 YYEEEE. The CDR3 loop spans 13 amino acids.

J is TRBJ1-3 and V is TRBV5-1; D unresolved. The CDR3 extends over 16 amino acids. V was shortened by 0 bases and J by 0 bases, with 10 bases between the two germline ends. In germline, CDR1 is SGHRS, CDR2 YFSETQ. CDR3 protein: CASSLGISVSGNTIYF. The CDR3 region has the DNA TGCGCCAGCAGCTTGGGGATCTCGGTCTCTGGAAACACCATATATTTT.

The table lists this clone with a few counts. The gene calls are TRBV28 and TRBJ2-5; a possible D gene is TRBD2 (6 bases). Trimming removed 6 bases from V and 2 bases from J, with 19 bases in between. This CDR3 has 16 residues. Germline V CDR1 and CDR2: MDHEN, SYDVKM. The CDR3 sequence is CASSFLGTGTQETQYF. For the CDR3, the DNA is TGTGCCAGCAGCTTTCTTGGGACTGGGACGCAAGAGACCCAGTACTTC.

This clone was recorded only once. The chain combines TRBV10-1 with TRBJ2-5; perhaps TRBD2 as D (7 bases). The CDR3 contains 14 residues. Trimming took 4 bases from V and 4 from J, leaving 13 bases between them. Germline V gene sequence: CDR1 WNHNN, CDR2 SYGVQD (reference sequence). CDR3 DNA: TGCGCCAGCAGTGGGGGGGGCGCGGGAGAGACCCAGTACTTC. This gives the protein CASSGGGAGETQYF.

This clone was picked up a small number of times. Other DNA sequences within the sample encode an identical CDR3. J is TRBJ1-1 and V is TRBV7-3, with D tentatively TRBD1 (6 bases). This CDR3 contains 14 residues. V was clipped by 5 bases and J by 0 bases, with 10 bases between them. CDR1 and CDR2 from the germline V gene are SGHTA and FQGTGA. DNA of the CDR3: TGTGCCAGCAGCCCGGGACACATGAACACTGAAGCTTTCTTT. This encodes CASSPGHMNTEAFF.

This chain connects TRBV28 to TRBJ2-7; no reliable D call. The CDR3 sequence is 13 residues long. Trimming stripped 5 bases from V and 6 bases from J, with 14 bases between. Germline CDR1 is MDHEN and CDR2 is SYDVKM. The CDR3 DNA is TGTGCCAGCAGTCCACCTCAGCCGGCCGAGCAGTACTTC. Its translation: CASSPPQPAEQYF. The full variable domain, in which reference TRBV28 and TRBJ2-7 provide the parts outside the CDR3, is DVKVTQSSRYLVKRTGEKVFLECVQDMDHENMFWYRQDPGLGLRLIYFSYDVKMKEKGDIPEGYSVSREKKERFSLILESASTNQTSMYLCASSPPQPAEQYFGPGTRLTVT.

In its sample, this clone was seen once. V and J are TRBV30 and TRBJ1-5; unclear D gene. CDR1 and CDR2 from the germline V gene are GTSNPN and SVGIG (reference sequence). The CDR3 extends over 12 amino acids. Trimming stripped 1 base from V and 1 base from J, with 2 bases between. Here the CDR3 reads CAWSDSNQPQHF. Written as DNA, the CDR3 is TGTGCCTGGAGTGACAGCAATCAGCCCCAGCATTTT.

V is TRBV7-7 and J is TRBJ2-3; D is undetermined. Germline loops: CDR1 SSHAT, CDR2 FNYEAQ (reference sequence). V lost 5 bases to trimming and J lost 6 bases, with 12 bases between them. The CDR3 is 13 amino acids. The CDR3 reads CASSPRSFDTQYF. For the CDR3, the DNA is TGTGCCAGCAGCCCTCGCTCCTTCGATACGCAGTATTTT.

This chain links TRBV29-1 with TRBJ2-6, with D possibly TRBD1 on 6 matching bases. Germline V CDR1 and CDR2: SQVTM, ANQGSEA. Trimming removed 5 bases from V and 4 bases from J, with 12 bases in between. The CDR3 length is 14 residues. The CDR3 region has the DNA TGCAGCGTTTTCTCAGGGGCGGGGGCCAACGTCCTGACTTTC. Its translation is CSVFSGAGANVLTF.

The genes are TRBV7-2 and TRBJ1-3, with a possible D match to TRBD1 (5 bases). V lost 5 bases, J lost 1 base, and 9 bases lay in between. The CDR3 covers 14 residues. The germline V gene encodes CDR1 SGHTA and CDR2 FQGNSA. The CDR3 DNA sequence: TGTGCCAGCAGCCCGGGGGGGTCTGGAAACACCATATATTTT. It is translated as CASSPGGSGNTIYF.

The chain employs TRBV5-4 and TRBJ2-2, with D unresolved. The V and J ends lost 6 bases and 1 base respectively, with 7 bases between them. Germline V gene sequence: CDR1 SGHNT, CDR2 YYREEE (reference sequence). The CDR3 covers 13 residues. CDR3 sequence reads: CASTLRNTGELFF. For the CDR3, the DNA is TGTGCCAGCACTTTACGGAACACCGGGGAGCTGTTTTTT. Variable domain in full (rest from reference TRBV5-4 and TRBJ2-2): ETGVTQSPTHLIKTRGQQVTLRCSSQSGHNTVSWYQQALGQGPQFIFQYYREEENGRGNFPPRFSGLQFPNYSSELNVNALELDDSALYLCASTLRNTGELFFGEGSRLTVL.

The chain joins TRBV9 to TRBJ1-2; 8 bases agree with TRBD1. The V gene's germline CDR1 is SGDLS and CDR2 YYNGEE. The length of the CDR3 is 17 residues. Trimming removed 3 bases from V and 3 bases from J; junction bases left unmatched: 13. In DNA form, the CDR3 reads TGTGCCAGCAGCGCAGCAGGGGGCATGGGGAAGGACTATGGCTACACCTTC. This translates into CASSAAGGMGKDYGYTF.

The CDR3 loop is CASSSPGQGVGEQYF. Here the CDR3 DNA reads TGTGCCAGCAGCTCTCCTGGACAGGGAGTCGGGGAGCAGTACTTC. This chain uses TRBV28 with TRBJ2-7; 8 nucleotides line up with TRBD1. The CDR3 extends over 15 amino acids. V lost 6 bases and J lost 7; bases outside the gene matches: 14. Germline V CDR1 and CDR2: MDHEN, SYDVKM. The variable domain in full, with the rest retrieved from reference TRBV28 and TRBJ2-7, is DVKVTQSSRYLVKRTGEKVFLECVQDMDHENMFWYRQDPGLGLRLIYFSYDVKMKEKGDIPEGYSVSREKKERFSLILESASTNQTSMYLCASSSPGQGVGEQYFGPGTRLTVT.

The chain recombines TRBV28 with TRBJ1-1; the match to TRBD1 covers 11 bases. Germline assignment: CDR1 MDHEN and CDR2 SYDVKM. V was clipped by 2 bases and J by 1 base; unmatched bases: 9. The CDR3 is 18 residues long. CDR3 in amino acids: CASSLGPGQGAWNTEAFF. DNA for the CDR3: TGTGCCAGCAGTTTAGGACCCGGACAGGGGGCTTGGAACACTGAAGCTTTCTTT.